This is a list of T cell receptor beta chains from one sample in a study of cytomegalovirus exposure and HLA in healthy donors. Profiling relied on immunoSEQ multiplex PCR, and the TCRdb table lists in-frame clones only, not all of them. The sample has about 120,000 clones, about 76% seen once. Sequencing was carried out using PBMCs. The receptors were gathered from a man aged 60 to 69 in good health and CMV-seropositive. Both conserved end residues are part of each CDR3. The D gene is left open where the match is weak. Part of the rows lack a size; the others show once, few, many or a class for expanded clones.

>TRBV6-1|TRBJ2-3|.|.
CASTSRAGTDTQYF
TGTGCCAGCACCTCCAGGGCCGGCACAGATACGCAGTATTTT
>TRBV29-1|TRBJ1-2|.|.
CSGSGSYGYTF
TGCAGCGGTTCAGGCAGCTATGGCTACACCTTC
>TRBV5-1|TRBJ2-7|.|.
CASSLSGVEQYF
TGCGCCAGCAGCTTGTCAGGGGTCGAGCAGTACTTC
>TRBV2|TRBJ1-1|.|.
CASTDGGARVEAFF
TGTGCCAGCACCGATGGGGGGGCGAGGGTTGAAGCTTTCTTT
>TRBV19|TRBJ1-1|.|.
CASSLGGVGTEAFF
TGTGCCAGTAGTTTGGGGGGAGTAGGCACTGAAGCTTTCTTT
>TRBV5-1|TRBJ2-5|.|.
CASSSRGTVKETQYF
TGCGCCAGCAGCAGCCGCGGGACAGTGAAAGAGACCCAGTACTTC
>TRBV4-1|TRBJ2-7|.|TRBD2
CASSQVLAGTPYEQYF
TGCGCCAGCAGCCAAGTACTAGCGGGAACCCCCTACGAGCAGTACTTC
>TRBV4-1|TRBJ1-6|.|TRBD1
CASSRGTGTRNSPLHF
TGCGCCAGCAGCCGGGGGACAGGCACGCGGAATTCACCCCTCCACTTT
>TRBV11-2|TRBJ2-3|.|.
CASSPRGGADPDTQYF
TGTGCCAGCAGCCCAAGAGGGGGGGCAGACCCAGATACGCAGTATTTT
>TRBV5-5|TRBJ2-7|few|TRBD1
CASSFSRGYEQYF
TGTGCCAGCAGCTTCTCCAGGGGGTACGAGCAGTACTTC
>TRBV6-6|TRBJ1-1|.|TRBD1
CATDFGQGRTEAFF
TGTGCCACGGATTTCGGACAGGGGAGGACTGAAGCTTTCTTT
>TRBV21-1|TRBJ2-5|.|.
CASSSRDRAPQETQYF
TGTGCCAGCAGCAGCCGGGACAGGGCTCCCCAAGAGACCCAGTACTTC
>TRBV7-9|TRBJ1-2|.|.
CASSLDTANYGYTF
TGTGCCAGCAGCCTCGACACGGCTAACTATGGCTACACCTTC
>TRBV5-1|TRBJ1-4|few|.
CASSYDSFNEKLFF
TGCGCCAGCAGTTATGACAGCTTTAATGAAAAACTGTTTTTT
>TRBV5-6|TRBJ2-2|.|TRBD2
CASSLWTSGEGHIGELFF
TGTGCCAGCAGCTTGTGGACTAGCGGGGAGGGGCACATCGGGGAGCTGTTTTTT
>TRBV6-1|TRBJ2-3|few|.
CASRRKPDTQYF
TGTGCCAGCAGGCGGAAACCAGATACGCAGTATTTT
>TRBV10-1|TRBJ2-7|once|TRBD1
CASGDSYEQYF
TGCGCCAGCGGGGACAGCTACGAGCAGTACTTC
>TRBV2|TRBJ1-5|.|TRBD1
CASSVSRGNNLGNQPQHF
TGTGCCAGCAGTGTGAGCAGGGGGAACAATTTGGGCAATCAGCCCCAGCATTTT
>TRBV19|TRBJ2-3|.|TRBD2
CASKSREGPGDTQYF
TGTGCCAGTAAAAGCCGGGAGGGCCCTGGAGATACGCAGTATTTT
>TRBV11-3|TRBJ2-7|.|TRBD1
CASSPRQGAYEQYF
TGTGCCAGCAGCCCAAGACAGGGGGCCTACGAGCAGTACTTC
>TRBV28|TRBJ1-5|.|.
CASSLGSEWPQHF
TGTGCCAGCAGTTTAGGGAGCGAGTGGCCCCAGCATTTT
>TRBV5-1|TRBJ2-1|.|TRBD2
CASSLSTSGLEQFF
TGCGCCAGCAGCTTGAGTACTAGCGGGCTCGAGCAGTTCTTC
>TRBV5-1|TRBJ2-1|.|.
CASSLAGSYNEQFF
TGCGCCAGCAGCTTGGCAGGGTCCTACAATGAGCAGTTCTTC
>TRBV5-3|TRBJ2-5|once|.
CARSGGAGETQYF
TGTGCCAGAAGCGGGGGGGCCGGGGAGACCCAGTACTTC
>TRBV5-1|TRBJ2-2|.|.
CASTLEGGSAGELFF
TGCGCCAGCACTCTCGAGGGTGGGAGCGCCGGGGAGCTGTTTTTT
>TRBV18|TRBJ2-7|.|TRBD1
CASSKTGLHEQYF
TGTGCCAGCTCAAAGACAGGGCTCCACGAGCAGTACTTC
>TRBV5-1|TRBJ2-2|few|.
CASSPLPGTTNTGELFF
TGCGCCAGCAGCCCGCTGCCCGGGACAACGAACACCGGGGAGCTGTTTTTT
>TRBV2|TRBJ1-1|.|.
CASSPPSHGVPEAFF
TGTGCCAGCAGTCCACCTTCTCACGGAGTGCCTGAAGCTTTCTTT
>TRBV30|TRBJ1-6|.|TRBD1
CAWRYSGTGPSALHF
TGTGCCTGGAGATACTCCGGGACAGGCCCTTCGGCCCTCCACTTT
>TRBV21-1|TRBJ2-4|.|.
CASSKEGAVGDFSLFMQYF
TGTGCCAGCAGCAAAGAGGGGGCAGTGGGGGACTTCTCCCTTTTTATGCAGTACTTC
>TRBV15|TRBJ2-1|few|TRBD1
CATSRDRGTGGLSYNEQFF
TGTGCCACCAGCAGAGATCGGGGGACAGGGGGGCTCTCCTACAATGAGCAGTTCTTC
>TRBV5-1|TRBJ2-3|once|.
CASSLGSKGTDTQYF
TGCGCCAGCAGCTTGGGTAGCAAAGGCACAGATACGCAGTATTTT
>TRBV5-1|TRBJ1-4|.|.
CASSLTGNEKLFF
TGCGCCAGCAGCTTGACGGGGAATGAAAAACTGTTTTTT
>TRBV2|TRBJ1-1|.|.
CASFRKAGEAFF
TGTGCCAGCTTCCGGAAGGCAGGGGAAGCTTTCTTT